These 15 T cell receptor beta chains were all obtained from the same sample, sequenced in a study of blood T cell repertoires in COVID-19. Using immunoSEQ multiplex PCR, the repertoire was profiled, and TCRdb retains in-frame clones only, with some absent. In the table there are about 130,000 clones, about 85% of which are singletons. Sequenced input: peripheral blood. These receptors were collected from a human donor in a cohort sampled during active COVID-19.

This chain joins TRBV19 and TRBJ1-2; possible D gene TRBD1, 6 bases. The CDR3 consists of 15 residues. CDR1 LNHDA and CDR2 SQIVND come from the germline V gene (reference sequence). Trimming took off 6 bases at V and 4 bases at J, with 18 bases between the two ends. CDR3 DNA: TGTGCCAGTAGAGAAACAGGGTTTGGTGGCTATGGCTACACCTTC. Translation: CASRETGFGGYGYTF.

The chain uses TRBV12-3 or TRBV12-4 and TRBJ1-4, with unresolved D. V lost 2 bases to trimming and J lost 10 bases, with 5 bases between them. The CDR3 extends over 11 amino acids. CDR3 sequence reads: CASSLTGKLFF. The CDR3, as DNA: TGTGCCAGCAGTTTAACGGGAAAACTGTTTTTT.

The chain has TRBV4-1 and TRBJ1-6; D perhaps matches TRBD1 (5 bases). CDR3 size: 17 residues. V lost 0 bases, J lost 6 bases, and 15 bases lay in between. Per the germline V gene, CDR1 is MGHRA and CDR2 is YSYEKL. The CDR3 spells CASSQDPRGAINSPLHF. Written as DNA, the CDR3 is TGCGCCAGCAGCCAAGATCCCCGTGGGGCAATTAATTCACCCCTCCACTTT.

In its sample, this clone was seen a few times. The V and J genes are TRBV3-1 (or the pseudogene TRBV3-2) and TRBJ2-1; D uncertain. Germline V CDR1 and CDR2: LGHDT, YNNKEL (reference sequence). V was shortened by 1 base and J by 9 bases, with 7 bases between the two germline ends. The CDR3 is made up of 12 amino acids. The CDR3 protein is CASSQVASEQFF. CDR3 in DNA: TGTGCCAGCAGCCAAGTTGCGAGTGAGCAGTTCTTC.

The chain couples TRBV4-3 to TRBJ1-4; no firm D call. The length of the CDR3 is 14 residues. Germline CDR1 and CDR2: LGHNA and YSLEER. V gave up 0 bases and J gave up 5 bases, with 7 bases separating them. The DNA of the CDR3 is TGCGCCAGCAGCCAAGAGTGGAGAAATGAAAAACTGTTTTTT. It specifies CASSQEWRNEKLFF.

This clone was counted a single time. This rearrangement joins TRBV28 to TRBJ1-6; 10 nucleotides line up with TRBD1. CDR1 and CDR2 (germline): MDHEN, SYDVKM. This CDR3 spans 14 amino acids. Unmatched junction bases numbered 6, after V lost 5 bases and J lost 11 bases. In DNA, the CDR3 is TGTGCCAGCAGTCCGACAGGGGGCGCGCCACCCCTCCACTTT. Its protein is CASSPTGGAPPLHF.

The J gene is TRBJ2-1, the V gene TRBV9; TRBD2 agrees at 9 bases. The trim removed 0 bases at V and 4 bases at J, leaving 2 bases unmatched. CDR3 length: 15 amino acids. Germline CDR1 is SGDLS and CDR2 is YYNGEE. CDR3 protein: CASSVGSGSYNEQFF. In DNA form, the CDR3 reads TGTGCCAGCAGCGTAGGTAGCGGGAGTTACAATGAGCAGTTCTTC.

This clone has only one observation. The gene calls are TRBV7-2 and TRBJ2-7, with 8 bases that match TRBD2. Germline loops: CDR1 SGHTA, CDR2 FQGNSA. Trimming at V came to 5 bases and at J to 3 bases, leaving 9 bases not matched to a gene. This CDR3 has 15 residues. CDR3 sequence (DNA): TGTGCCAGCAGCGAGGCCGGGACTAGTTTCTACGAGCAGTACGTC. This gives the protein CASSEAGTSFYEQYV.

The CDR3 nucleotides read TGCGCCAGCAGCCAAGATCTTCCGGGAGACTCTGGGGCCAACGTCCTGACTTTC. This translates into CASSQDLPGDSGANVLTF. This sequence joins TRBV4-1 and TRBJ2-6; D perhaps matches TRBD2 (6 bases). The CDR3 extends over 18 amino acids. The germline V and J ends were trimmed by 0 bases and 0 bases, with 12 bases remaining between them. CDR1 is MGHRA, CDR2 YSYEKL, per germline.

The genes are TRBV15 and TRBJ2-3; 13 nucleotides match TRBD2. CDR3 length equals 16 residues. Germline V lookup: CDR1 LNHNV, CDR2 YYDKDF (reference sequence). With 0 bases clipped from V and 5 bases from J, the junction kept 2 bases outside the gene matches. The CDR3 DNA reads TGTGCCACCAGCAGAGATAGGACTAGCGGGGGAGATACGCAGTATTTT. Residues: CATSRDRTSGGDTQYF.

This clone was seen just once. J is TRBJ2-1 and V is TRBV6-5; 8 positions agree with TRBD1. Germline values: CDR1 MNHEY, CDR2 SVGAGI. V gave up 0 bases and J gave up 8 bases; unmatched junction bases: 6. The CDR3 loop spans 15 amino acids. CDR3 residues: CASSYSMTGVDEQFF. For the CDR3, the DNA is TGTGCCAGCAGTTACTCAATGACAGGGGTGGATGAGCAGTTCTTC.

This chain links TRBV6-5 with TRBJ1-3, with D possibly being TRBD1 (6 bases). Deletions cut 7 bases from V and 1 base from J, with 11 bases between. CDR1 is MNHEY and CDR2 is SVGAGI in the germline V gene. The CDR3 contains 14 residues. The DNA for the CDR3 is TGTGCCAGCATGCGAGGGGGATCTGGAAACACCATATATTTT. Its translation: CASMRGGSGNTIYF.

This clone showed up just once. The chain couples TRBV10-2 to TRBJ2-5; 9 nucleotides agree with TRBD1. The length of the CDR3 is 14 residues. Germline assignment: CDR1 WSHSY and CDR2 SAAADI. V dropped 3 bases and J dropped 5; count of bases not matched to a gene: 4. In DNA, the CDR3 is TGCGCCAGCAGTGAAACAGGGGGCGGGGAGACCCAGTACTTC. Protein product: CASSETGGGETQYF.

This rearrangement joins TRBV11-2 to TRBJ1-1, with D perhaps matching TRBD1 (6 bases). The CDR3 runs to 13 residues. Germline CDR1 SGHAT, CDR2 FQNNGV. The V end lost 5 bases, the J end lost 5 bases, and 12 bases lay between the germline ends. CDR3 region: CASSPDTGTEAFF. The CDR3 nucleotides are TGTGCCAGCAGCCCAGACACAGGGACTGAAGCTTTCTTT.

The chain uses TRBV15 and TRBJ1-1; TRBD1 is a possible D gene (6 bases). This CDR3 contains 16 residues. Germline values: CDR1 LNHNV, CDR2 YYDKDF (reference sequence). The ends were cut back, 5 bases at V and 0 bases at J, with 16 bases in the middle. The CDR3 sequence: CATSPEPGTLNTEAFF. The CDR3 DNA reads as TGTGCCACCAGCCCTGAGCCGGGGACATTGAACACTGAAGCTTTCTTT.